This T cell receptor (beta chain) derives from a study of T cells in Graves' hyperthyroidism and ophthalmopathy. Germline V gives CDR1 DFQATT, CDR2 SNEGSKA (reference sequence). V was cut by 4 bases and J by 6 bases, with 8 bases left in between. This CDR3 region has 11 residues. Diagnoses were established using clinical symptoms, serum thyroxine and TRAb, thyroid ultrasound and orbital computed tomography. In this sample, this clonotype turned up many times. From RNA transcripts, TCR beta CDR3 regions were amplified. A first-round RT-PCR of the TCR CDR3 used the HTBI primer set. TCRdb used MiXCR to reprocess the multiplex PCR reads, holding one entry per CDR3 protein. The repertoire holds some 300,000 distinct CDR3 sequences, with approximately 19% as singletons.

The sample taken for sequencing was blood. J is TRBJ2-3 and V is TRBV20-1; D perhaps matches TRBD1 (5 bases). The receptor was isolated from a man between 50 and 59 years old with Graves' ophthalmopathy. The CDR3 sequence: CSATPGDTQYF. In DNA form, the CDR3 reads TGCAGTGCTACGCCAGGGGATACGCAGTATTTT.